This T cell receptor beta chain appears in the sequencing data of a study of blood T cell repertoires in COVID-19. Sequenced by immunoSEQ multiplex PCR; TCRdb stores in-frame clones only, minus some. The repertoire holds about 180,000 clones, with 87% as singletons. The source is a woman in her 70s with COVID-19, enrolled during active disease. The sequencing sample was made of peripheral blood.

This CDR3 is CASSLGSGTDQPQHF. The CDR3 nucleotides read TGCGCCAGCAGCTTGGGTTCCGGGACAGATCAGCCCCAGCATTTT. The J gene is TRBJ1-5, the V gene TRBV5-1, with 7 bases matching TRBD1. The CDR3 totals 15 residues. After removal of 0 bases from V and 5 bases from J, the junction contained 5 bases not matched to a gene. The germline gives CDR1 SGHRS, CDR2 YFSETQ.